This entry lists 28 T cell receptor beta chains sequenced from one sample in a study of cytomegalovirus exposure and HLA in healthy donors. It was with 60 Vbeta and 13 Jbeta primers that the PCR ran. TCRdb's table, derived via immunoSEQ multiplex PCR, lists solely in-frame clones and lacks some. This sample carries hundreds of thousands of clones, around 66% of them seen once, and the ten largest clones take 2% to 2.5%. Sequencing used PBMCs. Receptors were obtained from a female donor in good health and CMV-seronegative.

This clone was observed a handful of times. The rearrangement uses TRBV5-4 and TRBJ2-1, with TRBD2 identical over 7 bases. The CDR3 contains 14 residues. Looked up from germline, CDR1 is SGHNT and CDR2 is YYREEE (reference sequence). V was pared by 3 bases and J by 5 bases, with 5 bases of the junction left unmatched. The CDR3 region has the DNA TGTGCCAGCAGCTATGGACTAGTCGACAATGAGCAGTTCTTC. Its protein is CASSYGLVDNEQFF. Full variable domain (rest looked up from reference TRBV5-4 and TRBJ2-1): ETGVTQSPTHLIKTRGQQVTLRCSSQSGHNTVSWYQQALGQGPQFIFQYYREEENGRGNFPPRFSGLQFPNYSSELNVNALELDDSALYLCASSYGLVDNEQFFGPGTRLTVL.

CDR3 sequence: CASSKTFVDRGEGTEAFF. CDR3 DNA sequence: TGTGCCAGCAGCAAGACCTTCGTGGACAGGGGTGAGGGAACTGAAGCTTTCTTT. The V gene is TRBV4-2, the J gene TRBJ1-1, with 9 positions matching TRBD1. With V trimmed by 5 bases and J by 5 bases, 18 bases remained unmatched. Germline loops: CDR1 LGHNA, CDR2 YNFKEQ. The CDR3 length is 18 residues.

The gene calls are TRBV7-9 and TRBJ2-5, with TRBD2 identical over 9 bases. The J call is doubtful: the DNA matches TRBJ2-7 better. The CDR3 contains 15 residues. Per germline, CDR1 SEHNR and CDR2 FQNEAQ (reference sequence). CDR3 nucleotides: TGTGCCAGCAGCCGTTCGGGTAGCGGGAGCCACGAGCAGTACTTC. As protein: CASSRSGSGSHEQYF.

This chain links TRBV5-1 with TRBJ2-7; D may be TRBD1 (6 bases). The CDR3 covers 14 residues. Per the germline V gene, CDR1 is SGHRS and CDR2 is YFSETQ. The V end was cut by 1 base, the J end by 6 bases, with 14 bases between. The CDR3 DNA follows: TGCGCCAGCAGCTTGATCAGGGGCAAGGGCGAGCAGTACTTC. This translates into CASSLIRGKGEQYF.

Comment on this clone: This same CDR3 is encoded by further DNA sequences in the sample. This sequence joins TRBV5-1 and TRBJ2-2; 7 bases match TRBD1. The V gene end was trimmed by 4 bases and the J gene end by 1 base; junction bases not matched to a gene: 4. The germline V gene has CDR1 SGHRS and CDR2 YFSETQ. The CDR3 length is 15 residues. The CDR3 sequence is CASSLRDRNTGELFF. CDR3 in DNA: TGCGCCAGCAGCCTCCGGGACAGGAACACCGGGGAGCTGTTTTTT.

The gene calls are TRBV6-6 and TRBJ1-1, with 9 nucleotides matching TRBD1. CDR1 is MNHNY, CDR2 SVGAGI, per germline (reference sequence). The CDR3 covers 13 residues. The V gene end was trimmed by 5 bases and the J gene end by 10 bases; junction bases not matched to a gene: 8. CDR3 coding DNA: TGTGCCAGCAGTCCCCGGGACAGGGAGGGAGCTTTCTTT. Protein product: CASSPRDREGAFF.

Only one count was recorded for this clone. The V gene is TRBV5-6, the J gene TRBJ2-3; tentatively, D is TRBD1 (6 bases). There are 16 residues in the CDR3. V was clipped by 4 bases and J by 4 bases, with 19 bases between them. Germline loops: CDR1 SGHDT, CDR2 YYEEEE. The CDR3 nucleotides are TGTGCCAGCAGCCCGGGACAAACCGCTTGGTCAGATACGCAGTATTTT. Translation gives CASSPGQTAWSDTQYF.

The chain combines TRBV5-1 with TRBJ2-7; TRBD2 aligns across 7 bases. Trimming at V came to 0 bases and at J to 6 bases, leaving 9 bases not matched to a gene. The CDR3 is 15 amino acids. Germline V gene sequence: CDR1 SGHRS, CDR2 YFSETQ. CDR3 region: CASSLDAGVIGEQYF. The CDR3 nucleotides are TGCGCCAGCAGCTTGGACGCGGGAGTAATAGGCGAGCAGTACTTC.

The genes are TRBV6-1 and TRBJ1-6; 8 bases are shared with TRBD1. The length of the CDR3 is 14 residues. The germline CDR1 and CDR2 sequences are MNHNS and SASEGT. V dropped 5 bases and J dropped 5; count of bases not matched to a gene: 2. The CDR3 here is CASSKTGDNSPLHF. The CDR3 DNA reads TGTGCCAGCAGTAAGACAGGGGATAATTCACCCCTCCACTTT.

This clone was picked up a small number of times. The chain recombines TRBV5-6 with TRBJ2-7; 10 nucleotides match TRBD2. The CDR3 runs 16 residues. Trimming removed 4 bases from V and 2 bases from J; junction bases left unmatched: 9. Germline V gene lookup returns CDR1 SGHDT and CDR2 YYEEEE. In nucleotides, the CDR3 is TGTGCCAGCAGCCAGACTAGCGGGCGATATACCTACGAGCAGTACTTC. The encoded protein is CASSQTSGRYTYEQYF.

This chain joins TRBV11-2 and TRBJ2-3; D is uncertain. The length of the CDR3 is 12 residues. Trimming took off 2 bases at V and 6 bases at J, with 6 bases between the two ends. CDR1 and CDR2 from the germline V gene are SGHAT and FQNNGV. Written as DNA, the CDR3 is TGTGCCAGCAGCTTATCCCGGGATACGCAGTATTTT. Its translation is CASSLSRDTQYF.

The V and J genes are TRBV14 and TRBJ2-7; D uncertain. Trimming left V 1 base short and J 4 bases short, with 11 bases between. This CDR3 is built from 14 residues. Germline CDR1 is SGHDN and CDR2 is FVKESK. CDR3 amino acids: CASSQVPNSYEQYF. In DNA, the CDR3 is TGTGCCAGCAGCCAAGTCCCCAATAGTTACGAGCAGTACTTC. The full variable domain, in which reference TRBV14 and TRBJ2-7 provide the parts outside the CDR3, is EAGVTQFPSHSVIEKGQTVTLRCDPISGHDNLYWYRRVMGKEIKFLLHFVKESKQDESGMPNNRFLAERTGGTYSTLKVQPAELEDSGVYFCASSQVPNSYEQYFGPGTRLTVT.

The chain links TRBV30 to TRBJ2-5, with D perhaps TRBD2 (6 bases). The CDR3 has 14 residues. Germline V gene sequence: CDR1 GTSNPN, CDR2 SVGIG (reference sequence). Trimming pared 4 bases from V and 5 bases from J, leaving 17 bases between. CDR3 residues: CAWTPRSGWETQYF. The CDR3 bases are TGTGCCTGGACCCCCCGAAGCGGGTGGGAGACCCAGTACTTC.

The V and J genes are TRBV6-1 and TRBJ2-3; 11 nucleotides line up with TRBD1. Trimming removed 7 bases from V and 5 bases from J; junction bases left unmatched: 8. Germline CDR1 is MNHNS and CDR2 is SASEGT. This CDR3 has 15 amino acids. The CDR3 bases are TGTGCCAGCACTACAACGGACAGGGGGCGAGATACGCAGTATTTT. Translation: CASTTTDRGRDTQYF.

The CDR3 protein is CASSFYREGEAFF. For the CDR3, the DNA is TGTGCCAGCAGCTTTTACAGGGAGGGTGAAGCTTTCTTT. The V call is TRBV7-9, the J call TRBJ1-1; the D gene is possibly TRBD1 (6 bases). V lost 3 bases, J lost 7 bases, and 12 bases lay in between. This CDR3 spans 13 amino acids. Per the germline V gene, CDR1 is SEHNR and CDR2 is FQNEAQ (reference sequence).

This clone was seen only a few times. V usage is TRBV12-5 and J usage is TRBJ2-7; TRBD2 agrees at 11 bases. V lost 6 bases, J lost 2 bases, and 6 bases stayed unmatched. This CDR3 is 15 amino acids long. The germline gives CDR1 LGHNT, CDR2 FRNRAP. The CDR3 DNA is TGTGCTAGTGGCCCGACTAGCGGGGTTCCCTACGAGCAGTACTTC. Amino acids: CASGPTSGVPYEQYF.

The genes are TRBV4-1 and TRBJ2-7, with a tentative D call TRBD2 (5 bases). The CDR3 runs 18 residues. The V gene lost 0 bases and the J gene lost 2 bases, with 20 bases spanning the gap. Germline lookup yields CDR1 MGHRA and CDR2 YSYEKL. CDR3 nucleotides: TGCGCCAGCAGCCAAGAACCCTTAGGGAGCGTGATCGCCTACGAGCAGTACTTC. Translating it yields CASSQEPLGSVIAYEQYF.

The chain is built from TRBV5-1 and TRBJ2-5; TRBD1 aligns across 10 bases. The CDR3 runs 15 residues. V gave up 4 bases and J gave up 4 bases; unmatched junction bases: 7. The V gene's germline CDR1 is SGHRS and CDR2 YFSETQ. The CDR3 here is CASSGGQGYGETQYF. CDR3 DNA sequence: TGCGCCAGCAGCGGGGGACAGGGGTATGGAGAGACCCAGTACTTC. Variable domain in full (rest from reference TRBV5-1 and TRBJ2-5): KAGVTQTPRYLIKTRGQQVTLSCSPISGHRSVSWYQQTPGQGLQFLFEYFSETQRNKGNFPGRFSGRQFSNSRSEMNVSTLELGDSALYLCASSGGQGYGETQYFGPGTRLLVL.

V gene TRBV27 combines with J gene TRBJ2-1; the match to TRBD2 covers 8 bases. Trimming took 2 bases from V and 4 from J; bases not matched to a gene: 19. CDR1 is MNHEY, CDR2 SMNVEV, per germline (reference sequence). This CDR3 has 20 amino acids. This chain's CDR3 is CASSLEAGAHDKRDYNEQFF. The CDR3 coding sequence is TGTGCCAGCAGTTTAGAAGCGGGAGCCCACGACAAGAGGGATTACAATGAGCAGTTCTTC.

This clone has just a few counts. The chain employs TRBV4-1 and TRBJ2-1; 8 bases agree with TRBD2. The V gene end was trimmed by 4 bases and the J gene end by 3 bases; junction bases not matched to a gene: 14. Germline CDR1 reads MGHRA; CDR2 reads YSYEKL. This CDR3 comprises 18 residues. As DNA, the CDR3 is TGCGCCAGCAGCCCGACACTATTCACTAGCGGACGCTACAATGAGCAGTTCTTC. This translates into CASSPTLFTSGRYNEQFF.

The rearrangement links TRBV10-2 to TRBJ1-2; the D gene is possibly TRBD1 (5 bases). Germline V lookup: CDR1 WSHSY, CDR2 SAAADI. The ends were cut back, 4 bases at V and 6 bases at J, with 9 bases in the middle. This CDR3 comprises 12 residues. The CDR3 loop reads CASSVWGDGYTF. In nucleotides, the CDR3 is TGCGCCAGCAGTGTCTGGGGGGATGGCTACACCTTC.

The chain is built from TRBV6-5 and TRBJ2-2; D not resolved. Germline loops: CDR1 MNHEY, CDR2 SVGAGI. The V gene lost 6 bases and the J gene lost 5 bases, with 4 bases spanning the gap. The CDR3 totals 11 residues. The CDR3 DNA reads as TGTGCCAGCAGAACAACCGGGGAGCTGTTTTTT. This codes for CASRTTGELFF.

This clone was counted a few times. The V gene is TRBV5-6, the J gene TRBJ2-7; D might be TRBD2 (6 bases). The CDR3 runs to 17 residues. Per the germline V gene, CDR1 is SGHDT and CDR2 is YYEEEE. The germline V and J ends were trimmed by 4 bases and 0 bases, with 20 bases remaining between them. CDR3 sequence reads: CASSDTMEGGPSYEQYF. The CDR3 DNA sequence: TGTGCCAGCAGCGACACAATGGAGGGAGGTCCCTCCTACGAGCAGTACTTC.

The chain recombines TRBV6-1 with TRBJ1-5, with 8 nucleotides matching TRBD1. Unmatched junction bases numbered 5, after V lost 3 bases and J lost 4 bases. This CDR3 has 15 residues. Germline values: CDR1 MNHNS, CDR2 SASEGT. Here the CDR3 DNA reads TGTGCCAGCAGTGAGGTGACAGGGGATAATCAGCCCCAGCATTTT. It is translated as CASSEVTGDNQPQHF.

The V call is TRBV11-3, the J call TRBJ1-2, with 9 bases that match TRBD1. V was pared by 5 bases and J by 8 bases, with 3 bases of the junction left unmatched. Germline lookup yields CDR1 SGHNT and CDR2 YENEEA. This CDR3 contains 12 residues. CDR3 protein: CASSRDREGYTF. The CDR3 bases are TGTGCCAGCAGCCGGGACAGGGAAGGCTACACCTTC.

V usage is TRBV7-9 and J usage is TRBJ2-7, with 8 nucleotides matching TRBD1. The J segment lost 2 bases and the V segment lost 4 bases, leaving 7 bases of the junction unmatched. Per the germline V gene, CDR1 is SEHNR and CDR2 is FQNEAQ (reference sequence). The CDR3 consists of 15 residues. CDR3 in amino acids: CASSSSGTGPYEQYF. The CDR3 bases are TGTGCCAGCAGCTCTTCCGGGACAGGCCCCTACGAGCAGTACTTC.

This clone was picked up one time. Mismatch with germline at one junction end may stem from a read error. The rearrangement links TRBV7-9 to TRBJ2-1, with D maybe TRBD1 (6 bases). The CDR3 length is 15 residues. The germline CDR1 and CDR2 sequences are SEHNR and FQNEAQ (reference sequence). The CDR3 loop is CSSSLVQGAYNEQFF. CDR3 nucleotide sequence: TGTTCCAGCAGCTTAGTACAGGGTGCCTACAATGAGCAGTTCTTC.

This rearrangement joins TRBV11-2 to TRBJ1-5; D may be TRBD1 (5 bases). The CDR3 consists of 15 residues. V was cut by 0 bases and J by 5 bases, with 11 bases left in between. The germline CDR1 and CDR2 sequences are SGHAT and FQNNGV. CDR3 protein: CASSLDRGGDQPQHF. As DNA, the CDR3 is TGTGCCAGCAGCTTAGATAGGGGCGGGGATCAGCCCCAGCATTTT.